This record concerns one TCR beta chain sequence. The germline V gene encodes CDR1 SGHRS and CDR2 YFSETQ. J lost 3 bases, V lost 2 bases, and 3 bases had no gene match. CDR3 length: 14 residues. This sample was included in a study of Tregs in tolerant kidney transplant recipients. Study information: The nonmyeloablative bone marrow transplants came from related graft donors, with transient mixed chimerism.

Unstimulated Tregs (CD4+CD25+CD127-) and CD4+CD25- non-Tregs were sorted from PBMCs. An overnight rest at 37°C with 200 IU/ml IL-2 preceded regulatory T cell sorting from thawed PBMCs. The method was immunoSEQ multiplex PCR; TCRdb's version includes in-frame clones alone and lacks a portion of them. Found here are about 64,000 clones, roughly 98% of them singletons; the top ten hold 0.34%. The sample here was Tregs from blood, taken before the transplant. The sequence came from a human donor who received a combined kidney and bone marrow transplant. The chain is built from TRBV5-1 and TRBJ2-3; 7 positions agree with TRBD1. The CDR3 bases are TGCGCCAGCAGCTTACTCAGGGGGACAGATACGCAGTATTTT. This codes for CASSLLRGTDTQYF.